A selection of T cell receptor beta chains follows, all from one sample in a study of cytomegalovirus exposure and HLA in healthy donors. Some clones are missing from TCRdb's copy, which holds only in-frame ones; the method was immunoSEQ multiplex PCR. The sample records around 150,000 clones, 70% to 85% being singletons. Sequencing was done on a sample of PBMCs. These TCRs come from a man between 35 and 55 years old in good health and CMV-seropositive. CDR3s include the opening cysteine and the closing phenylalanine or tryptophan. A D gene is named only where the DNA matches it firmly. Size is omitted from some rows. Given values are once, few, many or a class for expanded clones.

j_gene: TRBJ2-7; v_gene: TRBV2; d_gene: NA; abundance: NA; CDR3nt: TGTGCCAGCAGCCCAACGACAGTTTCCTACGAGCAGTACTTC; CDR3aa: CASSPTTVSYEQYF
j_gene: TRBJ2-1; v_gene: TRBV9; d_gene: TRBD2; abundance: NA; CDR3nt: TGTGCCAGCAGCGGGGGGAGGGTCCTTGAGCAGTTCTTC; CDR3aa: CASSGGRVLEQFF
j_gene: TRBJ1-1; v_gene: TRBV9; d_gene: NA; abundance: NA; CDR3nt: TGTGCCAGCAGCGTATCCTCGTTAAACACTGAAGCTTTCTTT; CDR3aa: CASSVSSLNTEAFF
j_gene: TRBJ2-7; v_gene: TRBV6-6; d_gene: TRBD1; abundance: few; CDR3nt: TGTGCCAGTTTCCCCGGGACAGGGTGGTCCGAGCAGTACTTC; CDR3aa: CASFPGTGWSEQYF
j_gene: TRBJ2-7; v_gene: TRBV2; d_gene: NA; abundance: NA; CDR3nt: TGTGCCAGCTTGGGCGACGCCTACGAGCAGTACTTC; CDR3aa: CASLGDAYEQYF
j_gene: TRBJ1-3; v_gene: TRBV5-1; d_gene: TRBD1; abundance: NA; CDR3nt: TGCGCCAGCACCGCCGGGACAGGGGCTGGAAACACCATATATTTT; CDR3aa: CASTAGTGAGNTIYF
j_gene: TRBJ1-1; v_gene: TRBV25-1; d_gene: NA; abundance: NA; CDR3nt: TGTGCCAGCAGTGAATCGGGCACTGAAGCTTTCTTT; CDR3aa: CASSESGTEAFF
j_gene: TRBJ2-7; v_gene: TRBV30; d_gene: TRBD2; abundance: NA; CDR3nt: TGTGCCTGGAGTATCGGCGGGGGGCCAGTCTACGAGCAGTACTTC; CDR3aa: CAWSIGGGPVYEQYF
j_gene: TRBJ1-1; v_gene: TRBV5-1; d_gene: NA; abundance: NA; CDR3nt: TGCGCCAGCAGCTTCGGGTCCGAGGTACTAGGTGAAGCTTTCTTT; CDR3aa: CASSFGSEVLGEAFF
j_gene: TRBJ2-1; v_gene: TRBV9; d_gene: NA; abundance: NA; CDR3nt: TGTGCCAGCAGCCCGACTTCCGAGCAGTTCTTC; CDR3aa: CASSPTSEQFF
j_gene: TRBJ2-1; v_gene: TRBV4-3; d_gene: NA; abundance: once; CDR3nt: TGCGCCAGCAGCCGTCGGTTCTACAATGAGCAGTTCTTC; CDR3aa: CASSRRFYNEQFF
j_gene: TRBJ1-1; v_gene: TRBV5-1; d_gene: TRBD1; abundance: NA; CDR3nt: TGCGCCAGCGCGGAAGGGGGCGGCCTAGAAGCTTTCTTT; CDR3aa: CASAEGGGLEAFF
j_gene: TRBJ2-5; v_gene: TRBV27; d_gene: TRBD1; abundance: few; CDR3nt: TGTGCCAGCACCCGGGCAGGGGGCAGGGAGACCCAGTACTTC; CDR3aa: CASTRAGGRETQYF
j_gene: TRBJ2-7; v_gene: TRBV9; d_gene: TRBD2; abundance: few; CDR3nt: TGTGCCAGCAGCGAGCGGGGGACTAGCTTTCCCTACGAGCAGTACTTC; CDR3aa: CASSERGTSFPYEQYF
j_gene: TRBJ2-7; v_gene: TRBV7-9; d_gene: NA; abundance: NA; CDR3nt: TGTTCCAGCAGCTTCTCCGGGTACGAGCAGTACTTC; CDR3aa: CSSSFSGYEQYF
j_gene: TRBJ2-1; v_gene: TRBV7-3; d_gene: TRBD2; abundance: NA; CDR3nt: TGTGCCAGCAGCCCTAGCGGTTCCTACAATGAGCAGTTCTTC; CDR3aa: CASSPSGSYNEQFF
j_gene: TRBJ2-4; v_gene: TRBV5-1; d_gene: TRBD1; abundance: NA; CDR3nt: TGCGCCAGCAGCTTGGCGAATAACAGGGGGGTCATTCAGTACTTC; CDR3aa: CASSLANNRGVIQYF
j_gene: TRBJ1-5; v_gene: TRBV6-5; d_gene: NA; abundance: NA; CDR3nt: TGTGCCAGCAGTTACTCACAGGACGGACATCAGCCCCAGCATTTT; CDR3aa: CASSYSQDGHQPQHF
j_gene: TRBJ1-4; v_gene: TRBV30; d_gene: NA; abundance: NA; CDR3nt: TGTGCCTGGAGTGTAGAGGTGTTTGAAAAACTGTTTTTT; CDR3aa: CAWSVEVFEKLFF
j_gene: TRBJ2-5; v_gene: TRBV2; d_gene: NA; abundance: NA; CDR3nt: TGTGCCAGCACTTTAACCGGGAGTCAAGAGACCCAGTACTTC; CDR3aa: CASTLTGSQETQYF
j_gene: TRBJ2-3; v_gene: TRBV9; d_gene: TRBD2; abundance: NA; CDR3nt: TGTGCCAGCAGCACAAGCGGGGGGGCCGGCACAGATACGCAGTATTTT; CDR3aa: CASSTSGGAGTDTQYF
j_gene: TRBJ1-2; v_gene: TRBV7-2; d_gene: TRBD1; abundance: NA; CDR3nt: TGTGCCAGCAGCTTAGCTTCGGGGACAGTAAACTATGGCTACACCTTC; CDR3aa: CASSLASGTVNYGYTF
j_gene: TRBJ1-1; v_gene: TRBV6-5; d_gene: NA; abundance: NA; CDR3nt: TGTGCCAGCAGCCTAGACCCGACGGTGAACACTGAAGCTTTCTTT; CDR3aa: CASSLDPTVNTEAFF
j_gene: TRBJ2-7; v_gene: TRBV25-1; d_gene: NA; abundance: NA; CDR3nt: TGTGCCAGCAGTGGGCCCTTCTACGAGCAGTACTTC; CDR3aa: CASSGPFYEQYF
j_gene: TRBJ1-6; v_gene: TRBV30; d_gene: TRBD1; abundance: NA; CDR3nt: TGTGCCTGGAGATCGACAGGGAATTCACCCCTCCACTTT; CDR3aa: CAWRSTGNSPLHF
j_gene: TRBJ2-7; v_gene: TRBV7-6; d_gene: NA; abundance: NA; CDR3nt: TGTGCCAGCAGCGGGACGGCGGGGTTCTCCTACGAGCAGTACTTC; CDR3aa: CASSGTAGFSYEQYF
j_gene: TRBJ2-5; v_gene: TRBV6-1; d_gene: NA; abundance: NA; CDR3nt: TGTGCCAGCAGCCAGGGACACGGGAAGGGGGAGACCCAGTACTTC; CDR3aa: CASSQGHGKGETQYF
j_gene: TRBJ2-2; v_gene: TRBV13; d_gene: NA; abundance: NA; CDR3nt: TGTGCCAGCAGCTTATCGGTGACCGGGGAGCTGTTTTTT; CDR3aa: CASSLSVTGELFF